One sample yielded the 30 T cell receptor beta chains listed below, sequenced in a study of blood T cell repertoires in COVID-19. Assay: immunoSEQ multiplex PCR; the TCRdb copy retains only in-frame clones and omits some. The data show about 200,000 clones, just under 85% seen once. The sample taken for sequencing was peripheral blood. These receptors were collected from a woman aged 45 to 65 with active or convalescent COVID-19.

This clone was seen ten or more times. The CDR3 region is CASSPGTGAYGYTF. The CDR3 DNA follows: TGTGCCAGCAGCCCCGGGACAGGGGCCTATGGCTACACCTTC. The V and J genes are TRBV5-6 and TRBJ1-2; TRBD1 aligns across 10 bases. After removal of 4 bases from V and 4 bases from J, the junction contained 4 bases not matched to a gene. The CDR3 consists of 14 residues. Germline CDR1 and CDR2: SGHDT and YYEEEE.

The chain joins TRBV19 to TRBJ1-4; D is uncertain. CDR1 and CDR2 (germline): LNHDA, SQIVND (reference sequence). The CDR3 loop spans 14 amino acids. With 7 bases removed from V and 3 bases from J, the gap between germline ends came to 12 bases. The CDR3 protein is CASKEGSANEKLFF. The CDR3 DNA reads TGTGCCAGTAAGGAGGGCAGCGCTAATGAAAAACTGTTTTTT.

This clone appeared a few times. CDR3 region: CASSSPGQANEKLFF. CDR3 coding DNA: TGTGCCAGTAGTAGCCCGGGACAGGCTAATGAAAAACTGTTTTTT. The chain joins TRBV19 to TRBJ1-4; 8 positions match TRBD1. The CDR3 length is 15 residues. V dropped 4 bases and J dropped 3; count of bases not matched to a gene: 4. In germline, CDR1 is LNHDA, CDR2 SQIVND (reference sequence).

This sequence joins TRBV11-3 and TRBJ1-6; 10 bases are a match to TRBD1. V trimming: 5 bases; J trimming: 1 base; junction bases outside the gene matches: 8. The germline CDR1 and CDR2 sequences are SGHNT and YENEEA. The CDR3 sequence is 18 residues long. CDR3 bases: TGTGCCAGCAGCATGGACAGGGGGAAGGATTCCTATAATTCACCCCTCCACTTT. Translation gives CASSMDRGKDSYNSPLHF.

The chain is built from TRBV10-1 and TRBJ2-3; TRBD2 is a possible D gene (5 bases). This CDR3 spans 13 amino acids. Germline assignment: CDR1 WNHNN and CDR2 SYGVQD (reference sequence). Trimming shortened V by 3 bases and J by 2 bases, and 6 bases separated the two germline ends. The chain's CDR3 is CASSDLATDTQYF. The CDR3 DNA reads as TGCGCCAGCAGTGACCTAGCCACAGATACGCAGTATTTT.

This chain uses TRBV18 with TRBJ2-7; D might be TRBD2 (6 bases). The length of the CDR3 is 14 residues. Germline CDR1 is KGHSH and CDR2 is LQKENI. With 6 bases removed from V and 6 bases from J, the gap between germline ends came to 18 bases. Here the CDR3 reads CASSPGLVGGEQYF. The CDR3 DNA reads TGTGCCAGCTCTCCGGGGTTGGTGGGAGGCGAGCAGTACTTC.

This clone appeared a few times. The chain recombines TRBV7-2 with TRBJ2-1, with TRBD2 identical over 13 bases. Germline V lookup: CDR1 SGHTA, CDR2 FQGNSA. The CDR3 runs to 18 residues. With V trimmed by 4 bases and J by 3 bases, 9 bases remained unmatched. The DNA of the CDR3 is TGTGCCAGCAGCTCCGCCAGACTAGCGGGGGGCGGCTACAATGAGCAGTTCTTC. Translated: CASSSARLAGGGYNEQFF.

This chain links TRBV10-3 with TRBJ2-2, with 10 bases fitting TRBD2. The CDR3 is 15 amino acids. The V gene end was trimmed by 2 bases and the J gene end by 4 bases; junction bases not matched to a gene: 1. The germline V gene has CDR1 ENHRY and CDR2 SYGVKD. CDR3 nucleotide sequence: TGTGCCATCAGTGAGATAGCGGGAGGCACCGGGGAGCTGTTTTTT. It is translated as CAISEIAGGTGELFF.

V is TRBV5-1 and J is TRBJ1-1; D call uncertain. Trimming pared 7 bases from V and 4 bases from J, leaving 14 bases between. This CDR3 has 13 residues. In germline, CDR1 is SGHRS, CDR2 YFSETQ. This chain's CDR3 is CASAENPGTEAFF. Written as DNA, the CDR3 is TGCGCCAGCGCAGAAAATCCTGGCACTGAAGCTTTCTTT.

The rearrangement joins TRBV30 to TRBJ1-5; D not resolved. The CDR3 consists of 15 residues. V was cut by 0 bases and J by 2 bases, with 11 bases left in between. Germline assignment: CDR1 GTSNPN and CDR2 SVGIG (reference sequence). The chain's CDR3 is CAWSVGGLGNQPQHF. CDR3 coding DNA: TGTGCCTGGAGTGTTGGAGGTCTGGGCAATCAGCCCCAGCATTTT. Based on the CDR3 plus reference TRBV30 and TRBJ1-5, the full variable domain is SQTIHQWPATLVQPVGSPLSLECTVEGTSNPNLYWYRQAAGRGLQLLFYSVGIGQISSEVPQNLSASRPQDRQFILSSKKLLLSDSGFYLCAWSVGGLGNQPQHFGDGTRLSIL.

V usage is TRBV2 and J usage is TRBJ2-3; D might be TRBD1 (6 bases). The CDR3 loop spans 14 amino acids. CDR1 SNHLY and CDR2 FYNNEI come from the germline V gene. V was pared by 5 bases and J by 7 bases, with 16 bases between. DNA for the CDR3: TGTGCCAGCAGTACACCAGGGGCCCCCTATACGCAGTATTTT. Amino acids: CASSTPGAPYTQYF.

The CDR3 region is CASSGSTGVGQPQHF. The DNA of the CDR3 is TGTGCCAGCAGCGGCAGTACAGGGGTAGGGCAGCCCCAGCATTTT. The V and J genes are TRBV7-9 and TRBJ1-5; TRBD1 agrees at 7 bases. V dropped 5 bases and J dropped 7; count of bases not matched to a gene: 11. The germline gives CDR1 SEHNR, CDR2 FQNEAQ (reference sequence). This CDR3 is built from 15 residues.

The chain has TRBV28 and TRBJ1-4; 9 positions match TRBD1. CDR1 MDHEN and CDR2 SYDVKM come from the germline V gene. The CDR3 is 15 residues long. J was trimmed by 7 bases and V by 5 bases; bases with no gene match: 8. The DNA of the CDR3 is TGTGCCAGCAGTGTGGCCGGGACAGGGACTGAAAAACTGTTTTTT. Its translation: CASSVAGTGTEKLFF.

About this clone itself: The sample carries other DNA sequences with the same CDR3. The V gene is TRBV29-1, the J gene TRBJ1-1; D is unresolved. Germline CDR1 reads SQVTM; CDR2 reads ANQGSEA. V shed 7 bases and J shed 4 bases, with 13 bases lying between them. The CDR3 has 12 amino acids. In DNA, the CDR3 is TGCAGCGCTGACCCAGGAGGCACTGAAGCTTTCTTT. Its translation is CSADPGGTEAFF. Supplemented by reference TRBV29-1 and TRBJ1-1, the full variable domain reads SAVISQKPSRDICQRGTSLTIQCQVDSQVTMMFWYRQQPGQSLTLIATANQGSEATYESGFVIDKFPISRPNLTFSTLTVSNMSPEDSSIYLCSADPGGTEAFFGQGTRLTVV.

The rearrangement links TRBV28 to TRBJ1-2; D may be TRBD1 (5 bases). V was cut by 6 bases and J by 8 bases, with 19 bases left in between. The germline CDR1 and CDR2 sequences are MDHEN and SYDVKM. The CDR3 covers 14 residues. CDR3 nucleotide sequence: TGTGCCAGCAGCCCACCGGGACTGGAGGGGGGCTACACCTTC. Encoded protein: CASSPPGLEGGYTF.

Concerning this clone itself: Other DNA variants within this sample encode the same CDR3. CDR3 sequence (DNA): TGCGCCAGCAGCTTGGGCGACAGTAATTCACCCCTCCACTTT. Translation: CASSLGDSNSPLHF. The genes are TRBV5-1 and TRBJ1-6, with TRBD1 as a possible D gene (5 bases). Germline values: CDR1 SGHRS, CDR2 YFSETQ. V lost 0 bases and J 6 bases, leaving 7 bases between the germline ends. The CDR3 length is 14 residues.

The chain joins TRBV7-3 to TRBJ2-1; 7 bases map to TRBD2. V shed 5 bases and J 6 bases; nucleotides not matched to a gene: 13. The germline V gene has CDR1 SGHTA and CDR2 FQGTGA. This CDR3 comprises 16 residues. CDR3 loop: CASSPLRASGPNEQFF. CDR3 nucleotide sequence: TGTGCCAGCAGCCCCCTTAGGGCTAGCGGTCCCAATGAGCAGTTCTTC.

The count of this clone is one. Its ends do not fully match the called genes, so a read error is possible. V and J are TRBV5-1 and TRBJ2-7; 15 bases are a match to TRBD2. CDR1 is SGHRS and CDR2 is YFSETQ in the germline V gene. This CDR3 region has 16 residues. In DNA, the CDR3 is TGCGCCAGCAGCTCGGGACTAGCGGGAGGACGGGGCGGGGCGGACTTC. It codes for CASSSGLAGGRGGADF.

The CDR3 sequence: CASSDGEGRPQHF. The CDR3 DNA reads TGTGCCAGCAGTGATGGGGAGGGGCGGCCCCAGCATTTT. The rearrangement joins TRBV6-1 to TRBJ1-5; maybe TRBD1 (5 bases). V shed 3 bases and J shed 9 bases, with 12 bases lying between them. In germline, CDR1 is MNHNS, CDR2 SASEGT. The CDR3 length is 13 residues.

The chain couples TRBV19 to TRBJ1-1; D remains ambiguous. The CDR3 consists of 13 residues. CDR1 and CDR2 from the germline V gene are LNHDA and SQIVND (reference sequence). V dropped 5 bases and J dropped 1 base, with 8 bases sitting between them. The CDR3 DNA sequence: TGTGCCAGTAGTTTGCGTAGGAACACTGAAGCTTTCTTT. Its translation is CASSLRRNTEAFF.

The CDR3: CASSPGTSGGAWTGELFF. DNA for the CDR3: TGCGCCAGCAGCCCCGGGACTAGCGGGGGGGCGTGGACCGGGGAGCTGTTTTTT. The chain joins TRBV5-1 to TRBJ2-2, with TRBD2 identical over 16 bases. The germline V gene encodes CDR1 SGHRS and CDR2 YFSETQ. The CDR3 consists of 18 residues. The J segment lost 5 bases and the V segment lost 4 bases, leaving 8 bases of the junction unmatched.

This clone was picked up one time. This chain links TRBV3-1 (or the pseudogene TRBV3-2) with TRBJ2-3; TRBD2 agrees at 9 bases. Germline V gives CDR1 LGHDT, CDR2 YNNKEL (reference sequence). The CDR3 runs 15 residues. The V gene end was trimmed by 4 bases and the J gene end by 2 bases; junction bases not matched to a gene: 4. The CDR3 reads CASSRGLADTDTQYF. The CDR3, as DNA: TGTGCCAGCAGCCGGGGACTAGCCGACACAGATACGCAGTATTTT.

The chain couples TRBV19 to TRBJ1-5; 8 bases match TRBD1. The ends lost 7 bases at V and 4 bases at J; junction bases unmatched: 12. The CDR3 sequence is 16 residues long. Looked up from germline, CDR1 is LNHDA and CDR2 is SQIVND (reference sequence). CDR3 DNA: TGTGCCAGTAATGGTTTCCGGACAGGGTATAATCAGCCCCAGCATTTT. Amino acid sequence: CASNGFRTGYNQPQHF.

The chain uses TRBV5-4 and TRBJ2-2; 8 bases map to TRBD2. With V trimmed by 4 bases and J by 0 bases, 5 bases remained unmatched. From germline, CDR1 is SGHNT and CDR2 YYREEE (reference sequence). The length of the CDR3 is 16 residues. The CDR3 here is CASSRGGLANTGELFF. Written as DNA, the CDR3 is TGTGCCAGCAGCAGAGGGGGACTAGCGAACACCGGGGAGCTGTTTTTT.

The CDR3 bases are TGTGCCAGCAGTTACTTGGCAGGGGGCACTGAAGCTTTCTTT. It translates to CASSYLAGGTEAFF. The J gene is TRBJ1-1, the V gene TRBV6-5, with 7 bases aligning to TRBD1. The CDR3 extends over 14 amino acids. V trimming: 1 base; J trimming: 4 bases; junction bases outside the gene matches: 3. Germline lookup yields CDR1 MNHEY and CDR2 SVGAGI.

In this sample, this clone turned up once. The germline gene is not matched at one end of the junction; a read error may be the cause. CDR3 sequence (DNA): TGCGCCAGCACCCAAGTCGTCGGGACAGGGTTCGAGCAGTACTTC. Amino acids: CASTQVVGTGFEQYF. The rearrangement links TRBV4-1 to TRBJ2-7; 9 bases fit TRBD1. CDR1 MGHRA and CDR2 YSYEKL come from the germline V gene. CDR3 size: 15 residues.

This chain connects TRBV5-6 to TRBJ2-7, with a weak D call TRBD1 (6 bases). The CDR3 covers 15 residues. Germline V CDR1 and CDR2: SGHDT, YYEEEE. V was shortened by 0 bases and J by 5 bases, with 15 bases between the two germline ends. The DNA of the CDR3 is TGTGCCAGCAGCTTGGTAGGAACAGGGCCCCACGAGCAGTACTTC. Translated, it gives CASSLVGTGPHEQYF. Full variable domain (remainder filled in from reference TRBV5-6 and TRBJ2-7): DAGVTQSPTHLIKTRGQQVTLRCSPKSGHDTVSWYQQALGQGPQFIFQYYEEEERQRGNFPDRFSGHQFPNYSSELNVNALLLGDSALYLCASSLVGTGPHEQYFGPGTRLTVT.

CDR3 residues: CASSALPPGQGYTGELFF. The DNA for the CDR3 is TGTGCCAGCAGCGCTCTCCCCCCAGGACAGGGGTATACCGGGGAGCTGTTTTTT. The rearrangement links TRBV11-3 to TRBJ2-2; 9 bases are shared with TRBD1. Per germline, CDR1 SGHNT and CDR2 YENEEA. The CDR3 covers 18 residues. J gave up 5 bases and V 5 bases, and 15 bases lay outside the gene matches. The full variable domain, rest sourced from reference TRBV11-3 and TRBJ2-2, is EAGVVQSPRYKIIEKKQPVAFWCNPISGHNTLYWYLQNLGQGPELLIRYENEEAVDDSQLPKDRFSAERLKGVDSTLKIQPAELGDSAVYLCASSALPPGQGYTGELFFGEGSRLTVL.

The V gene is TRBV19, the J gene TRBJ1-1, with TRBD1 matching 9 bases. Germline loops: CDR1 LNHDA, CDR2 SQIVND (reference sequence). This CDR3 has 13 amino acids. V lost 7 bases, J lost 7 bases, and 7 bases stayed unmatched. The chain's CDR3 is CASTGQGLSEAFF. Here the CDR3 DNA reads TGTGCCAGTACGGGACAGGGTTTGAGTGAAGCTTTCTTT. The full variable domain, with the rest looked up from reference TRBV19 and TRBJ1-1, is DGGITQSPKYLFRKEGQNVTLSCEQNLNHDAMYWYRQDPGQGLRLIYYSQIVNDFQKGDIAEGYSVSREKKESFPLTVTSAQKNPTAFYLCASTGQGLSEAFFGQGTRLTVV.

This clone has only one observation. CDR3 DNA: TGTGCCAGCAGGGGGCCATATAGCAATCAGCCCCAGCATTTT. It codes for CASRGPYSNQPQHF. This chain connects TRBV27 to TRBJ1-5, with D perhaps matching TRBD1 (5 bases). The CDR3 totals 14 residues. Per the germline V gene, CDR1 is MNHEY and CDR2 is SMNVEV (reference sequence). V gave up 6 bases and J gave up 0 bases, with 9 bases separating them.